This T cell receptor beta chain is from a study of blood T cell repertoires in COVID-19. The authors' processing: From reference gene primer amplification, estimates of nucleated cell counts were derived. Clones were sequenced by immunoSEQ multiplex PCR, and TCRdb holds only the in-frame ones, with some missing. V, J and clone size were drawn from that table, and D and trimming were deduced from the DNA. This repertoire shows roughly 200,000 clones, 81% found once; its top ten account for approximately 11%. Recruited during active infection, patients (from Seattle) were subsequently followed longitudinally. CDR3 length: 12 residues.

Sequencing input: peripheral blood. The clonotype comes from a middle-aged woman with COVID-19, enrolled during active disease. The J gene is TRBJ2-5, the V gene TRBV21-1; TRBD2, the table's D call, lacks a check against the DNA. TRBV21-1 is a listed pseudogene. CDR3: CASSKYLETQYF. DNA for the CDR3: TGTGCCAGCAGCAAATACTTAGAGACCCAGTACTTC.